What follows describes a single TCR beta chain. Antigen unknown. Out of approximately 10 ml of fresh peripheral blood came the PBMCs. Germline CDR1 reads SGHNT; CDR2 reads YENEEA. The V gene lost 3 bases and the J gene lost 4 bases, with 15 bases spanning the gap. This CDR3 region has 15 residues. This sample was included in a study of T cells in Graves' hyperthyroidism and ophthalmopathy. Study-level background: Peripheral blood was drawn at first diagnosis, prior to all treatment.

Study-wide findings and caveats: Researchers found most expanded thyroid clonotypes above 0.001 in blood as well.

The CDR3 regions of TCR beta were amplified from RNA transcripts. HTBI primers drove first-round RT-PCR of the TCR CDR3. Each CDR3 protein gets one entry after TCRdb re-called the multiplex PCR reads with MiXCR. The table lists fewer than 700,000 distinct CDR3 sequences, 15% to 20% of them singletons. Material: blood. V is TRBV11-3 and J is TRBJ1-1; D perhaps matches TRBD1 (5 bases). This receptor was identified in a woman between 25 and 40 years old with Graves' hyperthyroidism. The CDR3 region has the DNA TGTGCCAGCAGCTTCCCAAGGGGCGAGAGCACTGAAGCTTTCTTT. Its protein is CASSFPRGESTEAFF.